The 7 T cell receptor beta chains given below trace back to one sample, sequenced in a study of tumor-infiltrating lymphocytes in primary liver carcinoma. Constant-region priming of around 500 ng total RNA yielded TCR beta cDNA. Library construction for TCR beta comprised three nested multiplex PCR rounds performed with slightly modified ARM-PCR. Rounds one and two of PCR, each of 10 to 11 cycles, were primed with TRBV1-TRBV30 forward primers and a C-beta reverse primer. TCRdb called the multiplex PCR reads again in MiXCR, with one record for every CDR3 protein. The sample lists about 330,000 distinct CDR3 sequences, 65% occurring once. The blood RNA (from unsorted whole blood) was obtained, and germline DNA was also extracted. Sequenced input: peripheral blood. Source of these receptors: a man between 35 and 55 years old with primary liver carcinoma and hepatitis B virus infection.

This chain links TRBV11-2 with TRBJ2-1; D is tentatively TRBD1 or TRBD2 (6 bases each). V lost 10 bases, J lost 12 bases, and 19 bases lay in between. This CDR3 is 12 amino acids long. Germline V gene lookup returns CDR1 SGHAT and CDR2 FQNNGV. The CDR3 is CATQEREGGQFF. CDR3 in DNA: TGTGCCACCCAAGAACGTGAGGGGGGGCAGTTCTTC.

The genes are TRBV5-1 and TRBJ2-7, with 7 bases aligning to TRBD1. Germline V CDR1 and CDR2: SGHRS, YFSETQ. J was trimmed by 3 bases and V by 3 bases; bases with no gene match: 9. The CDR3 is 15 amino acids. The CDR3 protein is CASSSGTANFYEQYF. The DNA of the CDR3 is TGCGCCAGCAGCTCCGGGACAGCTAATTTCTACGAGCAGTACTTC.

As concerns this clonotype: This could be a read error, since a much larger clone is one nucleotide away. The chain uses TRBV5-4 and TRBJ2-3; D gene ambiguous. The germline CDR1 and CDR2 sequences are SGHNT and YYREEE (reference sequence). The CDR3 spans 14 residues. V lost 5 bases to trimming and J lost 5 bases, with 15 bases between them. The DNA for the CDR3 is TGTGCCAGCAGAACCGTTGGGCCCATAGATACGCAGTATTTT. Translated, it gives CASRTVGPIDTQYF.

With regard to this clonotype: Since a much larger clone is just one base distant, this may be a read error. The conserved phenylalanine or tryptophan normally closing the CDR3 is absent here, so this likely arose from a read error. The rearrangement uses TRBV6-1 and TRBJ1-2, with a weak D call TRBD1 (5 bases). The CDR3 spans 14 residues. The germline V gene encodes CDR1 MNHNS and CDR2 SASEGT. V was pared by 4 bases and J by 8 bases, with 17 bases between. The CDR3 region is CASSGGQWTIGYTI. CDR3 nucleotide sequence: TGTGCCAGCAGTGGAGGACAATGGACAATCGGCTACACCATC.

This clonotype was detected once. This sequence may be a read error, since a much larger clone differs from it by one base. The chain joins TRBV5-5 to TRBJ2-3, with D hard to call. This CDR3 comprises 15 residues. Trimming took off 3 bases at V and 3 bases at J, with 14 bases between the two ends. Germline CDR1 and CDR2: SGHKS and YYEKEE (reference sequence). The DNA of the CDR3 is TGTGCCAGCAGCTACTCCGTTGGGGATACAGATACGCAGTATTTT. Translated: CASSYSVGDTDTQYF.

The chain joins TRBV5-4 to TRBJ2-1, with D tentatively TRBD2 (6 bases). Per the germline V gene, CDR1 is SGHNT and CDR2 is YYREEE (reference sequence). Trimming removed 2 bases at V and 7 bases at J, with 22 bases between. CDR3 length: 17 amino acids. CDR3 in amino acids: CASSFWIGGGPPNEQFF. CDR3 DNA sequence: TGTGCCAGCAGCTTCTGGATTGGGGGAGGCCCCCCTAATGAGCAGTTCTTC.

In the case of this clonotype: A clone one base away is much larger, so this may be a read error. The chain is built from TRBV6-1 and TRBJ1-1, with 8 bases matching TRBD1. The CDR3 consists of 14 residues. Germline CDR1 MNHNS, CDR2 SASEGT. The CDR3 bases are TGTACCAGCACCCAGGGGGCCGCGAACACTGAAGCTTTCTTT. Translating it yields CTSTQGAANTEAFF.